This T cell receptor (beta chain) was sequenced in a study of blood T cell repertoires in COVID-19. Overall study context: PBMCs, B-cell-depleted T cells, or T cells provided the cDNA or gDNA that made up the material.

The germline gives CDR1 SGDLS, CDR2 YYNGEE. The J segment lost 6 bases and the V segment lost 0 bases, leaving 3 bases of the junction unmatched. This CDR3 is 15 amino acids long. Authors' methods: Amplification of reference gene primers was used by the study to estimate nucleated cell counts. Clones were sequenced by immunoSEQ multiplex PCR, and TCRdb holds only the in-frame ones, with some missing. For V, J and clone size, that table is used; D and trimming come from the DNA. This sample carries under 50,000 clones, 88% of them seen once, and the ten largest clones take approximately 9.6%. The chain is built from TRBV9 and TRBJ1-4, with 9 bases identical to TRBD1. The TCR was taken from a man between 45 and 60 years old with active COVID-19. The specimen sequenced was peripheral blood. The CDR3 bases are TGTGCCAGCAGCGTAGTAGGGGACAGGGATGAAAAACTGTTTTTT. Its protein is CASSVVGDRDEKLFF.